The following is a T cell receptor beta chain sequence with its context. Its specificity is unknown. This sample is part of a study of T cell responses to AZD1222 COVID-19 vaccine. Study-wide points: The reported proportion of spike-specific TCRs targeting unmutated variant regions was nearly half. Spike-wide vaccine-associated CD4 TCRs dominated at 160-218 and 743-854. White British ancestry dominated among donors, who included more females, and clonal diversity was possibly underestimated. Baseline seropositives among AZD1222 recipients totaled only five or six.

Germline values: CDR1 SGDLS, CDR2 YYNGEE. The CDR3 totals 16 residues. Trimming cost V 3 bases and J 3 bases; bases outside gene matches: 6. Only in-frame clones appear in the TCRdb table, and some are missing; sequencing was by immunoSEQ multiplex PCR. Altogether approximately 170,000 clones are present, 92% being singletons, with the ten largest covering under 1.2%. This specimen consisted of peripheral blood, obtained 28 days after the second AZD1222 dose. The clonotype comes from an adult who received the AZD1222 COVID-19 vaccine. The chain uses TRBV9 and TRBJ1-6, with 7 bases identical to TRBD1. The CDR3 spells CASSGTGEFYNSPLHF. The CDR3 DNA is TGTGCCAGCAGCGGCACAGGGGAATTCTATAATTCACCCCTCCACTTT. Based on the CDR3 plus reference TRBV9 and TRBJ1-6, the full variable domain is DSGVTQTPKHLITATGQRVTLRCSPRSGDLSVYWYQQSLDQGLQFLIQYYNGEERAKGNILERFSAQQFPDLHSELNLSSLELGDSALYFCASSGTGEFYNSPLHFGNGTRLTVT.